This TCR beta chain was recorded in a study of CD8+CD57+ T cells in acquired aplastic anemia. Study-level background: DNA from sorted CD4+ and CD8+ cells averaged around 3 ug. General study findings and limits: Patients and controls turned out to have 25 to 35 CD8+ CDR3 sequences in common. Patients and controls were not found to differ significantly in CD8+ Simpson's diversity.

Germline CDR1 is ENHRY and CDR2 is SYGVKD. V was shortened by 4 bases and J by 4 bases, with 13 bases between the two germline ends. CDR3 size: 14 residues. The TCR beta profiling, which covered VDJ combination and CDR3 sequence, was carried out using genomic DNA as the template. TCRdb reprocessed the reads via MiXCR and lists one record per CDR3 protein. The repertoire holds about 180,000 distinct CDR3 sequences, with roughly 50% as singletons. Sequencing involved patients with CD8+CD57+ cell expansion previously shown by flow cytometry. Patients uniformly had severe acquired aplastic anemia. As for this clonotype: Its antigen is undetermined.

The sequence derives from a human donor with aplastic anemia. The sample taken for sequencing was sorted CD4+, CD8+, or CD8+CD57+ T cells (not recorded which) from PBMCs. The chain carries TRBV10-3 and TRBJ2-5; the D gene could be TRBD1 or TRBD2 (6 bases each). This CDR3 reads CAISGGANPETQYF. For the CDR3, the DNA is TGTGCCATCAGTGGGGGGGCCAATCCAGAGACCCAGTACTTC.